A selection of T cell receptor beta chains follows, all from one sample in a study of blood T cell repertoires in COVID-19. The repertoire was sequenced with immunoSEQ multiplex PCR; TCRdb's copy has only in-frame clones and lacks some. The data show over 250,000 clones, around 88% seen once. The sequencing input was peripheral blood. Every receptor here comes from a woman aged 65 to 85 with COVID-19, enrolled during active disease. CDR3s include the opening cysteine and the closing phenylalanine or tryptophan. The D gene is left open where the match is weak. Size values are once, few and many counts, or a class for expanded clones, and some rows have none.

size: NA; V: TRBV5-3; D: TRBD2; J: TRBJ2-5; DNA: TGTGCCAGAAGCTTGACTAGCGGGGGGGCCCAAGAGACCCAGTACTTC; CDR3: CARSLTSGGAQETQYF
size: NA; V: TRBV30; D: TRBD2; J: TRBJ2-3; DNA: TGTGCCTGGAGTATCGCGGGGGGGGCCCGAGATACGCAGTATTTT; CDR3: CAWSIAGGARDTQYF
size: NA; V: TRBV4-3; D: NA; J: TRBJ2-7; DNA: TGCGCCAGCAGCCAAGATCAACTACGAGAGCAGTACTTC; CDR3: CASSQDQLREQYF
size: once; V: TRBV21-1; D: NA; J: TRBJ2-2; DNA: TGTGCCAGCAGCAAATTAAGGGAACAGGGATGGAACACCGGGGAGCTGTTTTTT; CDR3: CASSKLREQGWNTGELFF
size: few; V: TRBV2; D: NA; J: TRBJ2-2; DNA: TGTGCCAGCAGTGAAGCGGAGGGTAGGAACACCGGGGAGCTGTTTTTT; CDR3: CASSEAEGRNTGELFF
size: NA; V: TRBV4-2; D: TRBD1; J: TRBJ1-2; DNA: TGTGCCAGTGGGCAGGGACAGTTCACTAACTATGGCTACACCTTC; CDR3: CASGQGQFTNYGYTF
size: NA; V: TRBV19; D: NA; J: TRBJ1-2; DNA: TGTGCCAGTAGTTGGACCGGGACACTCTATGGCTACACCTTC; CDR3: CASSWTGTLYGYTF
size: NA; V: TRBV7-2; D: NA; J: TRBJ1-2; DNA: TGTGCCAGCAGTAATCAGGGGTACTATGGCTACACCTTC; CDR3: CASSNQGYYGYTF
size: NA; V: TRBV7-2; D: NA; J: TRBJ1-1; DNA: TGTGCCAGCAGCTTAGCGGGGCAGGGAACTGAAGCTTTCTTT; CDR3: CASSLAGQGTEAFF
size: NA; V: TRBV12-3/TRBV12-4; D: NA; J: TRBJ1-1; DNA: TGTGCCAGCAGGACAGGGAACACTGAAGCTTTCTTT; CDR3: CASRTGNTEAFF
size: once; V: TRBV28; D: TRBD1; J: TRBJ1-2; DNA: TGTGCCAGCAGTCAGCATCGAGGACAGGGGGCCCATGGCTACACCTTC; CDR3: CASSQHRGQGAHGYTF
size: NA; V: TRBV5-1; D: TRBD2; J: TRBJ2-5; DNA: TGCGCCAGCAGCTTGGGCCTACTAGCGGGGGGTCAAGAGACCCAGTACTTC; CDR3: CASSLGLLAGGQETQYF
size: few; V: TRBV5-1; D: TRBD2; J: TRBJ2-3; DNA: TGCGCCAGCAGCCGCCTGACTAGCGGGGGGGCCGCAGATACGCAGTATTTT; CDR3: CASSRLTSGGAADTQYF
size: many; V: TRBV6-2/TRBV6-3; D: NA; J: TRBJ2-3; DNA: TGTGCCAGCAGTCGAGTCTCCAGGTCAGATACGCAGTATTTT; CDR3: CASSRVSRSDTQYF
size: NA; V: TRBV6-5; D: TRBD1; J: TRBJ2-7; DNA: TGTGCCAGCAGTTACTCACAGGGGGTAAACGAGCAGTACTTC; CDR3: CASSYSQGVNEQYF
size: NA; V: TRBV19; D: TRBD1; J: TRBJ2-7; DNA: TGTGCCAGTAGTATATGGGACAGGGGGCAAGAGCAGTACTTC; CDR3: CASSIWDRGQEQYF
size: once; V: TRBV6-2/TRBV6-3; D: NA; J: TRBJ1-2; DNA: TGTGCCAGCAGTTACGACGGGGTCGAAAGGAAGTCTAACTATGGCTACACCTTC; CDR3: CASSYDGVERKSNYGYTF
size: NA; V: TRBV5-1; D: TRBD2; J: TRBJ2-1; DNA: TGCGCCAGCAGCCTTCAACCAGCGGGGCCAATCTACAATGAGCAGTTCTTC; CDR3: CASSLQPAGPIYNEQFF
size: NA; V: TRBV24-1; D: NA; J: TRBJ2-7; DNA: TGTGCCACCAGTGATGGAGGTCAGAGCTCCTACGAGCAGTACTTC; CDR3: CATSDGGQSSYEQYF
size: NA; V: TRBV24-1; D: TRBD2; J: TRBJ2-1; DNA: TGTGCCACCAGTGATTTCGGGACTAGCGGGGGGGCGTTGAATGAGCAGTTCTTC; CDR3: CATSDFGTSGGALNEQFF